Sequencing of this TCR beta chain was carried out in a study of OX40 agonist ivuxolimab in advanced cancers. There are a few counts of this clone. Only in-frame clones appear in the TCRdb table, and some are missing; sequencing was by immunoSEQ multiplex PCR. The sample carries about 62,000 clones, roughly 87% recorded once. This CDR3 comprises 13 residues. Trimming removed 3 bases from V and 6 bases from J, with 9 bases in between. In germline, CDR1 is ENHRY, CDR2 SYGVKD. The sequencing here drew on CD4+ or CD8+ T cells sorted from blood, taken in a trial of the OX40 agonist ivuxolimab. The chain carries TRBV10-3 and TRBJ1-5, with D hard to call. This sequence originates from an adult with an advanced solid tumor such as melanoma, head and neck, liver or kidney cancer. The CDR3 region is CAISDGVGQPQHF. In nucleotides, the CDR3 is TGTGCCATCAGTGACGGGGTGGGTCAGCCCCAGCATTTT.